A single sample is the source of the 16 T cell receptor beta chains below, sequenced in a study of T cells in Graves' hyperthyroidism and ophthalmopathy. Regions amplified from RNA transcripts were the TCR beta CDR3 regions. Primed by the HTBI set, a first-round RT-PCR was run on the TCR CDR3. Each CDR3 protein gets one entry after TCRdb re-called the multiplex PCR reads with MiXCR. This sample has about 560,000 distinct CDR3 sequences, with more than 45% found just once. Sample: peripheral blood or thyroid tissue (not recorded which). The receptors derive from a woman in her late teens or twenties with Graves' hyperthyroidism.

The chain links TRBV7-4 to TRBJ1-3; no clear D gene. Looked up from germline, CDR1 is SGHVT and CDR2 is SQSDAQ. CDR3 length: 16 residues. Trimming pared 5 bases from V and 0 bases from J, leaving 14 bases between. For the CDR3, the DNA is TGTGCCAGCAGCCCTCAGCGACGAAGCTCTGGAAACACCATATATTTT. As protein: CASSPQRRSSGNTIYF.

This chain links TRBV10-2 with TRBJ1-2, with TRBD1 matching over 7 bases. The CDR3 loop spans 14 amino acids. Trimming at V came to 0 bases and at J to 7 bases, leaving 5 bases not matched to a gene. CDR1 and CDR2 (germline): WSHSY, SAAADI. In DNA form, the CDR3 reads TGCGCCAGCAGTGAGTCAGGGGGCGTAAGTGGCTACACCTTC. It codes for CASSESGGVSGYTF.

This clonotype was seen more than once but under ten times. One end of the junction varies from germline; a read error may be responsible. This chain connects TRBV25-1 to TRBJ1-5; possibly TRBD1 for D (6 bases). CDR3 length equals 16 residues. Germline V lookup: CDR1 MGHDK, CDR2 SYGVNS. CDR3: CASSPRDIISNQPQHF. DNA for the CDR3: TGTGCCAGCTCACCACGGGACATAATTAGCAATCAGCCTCAGCATTTT. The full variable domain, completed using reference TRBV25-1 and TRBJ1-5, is EADIYQTPRYLVIGTGKKITLECSQTMGHDKMYWYQQDPGMELHLIHYSYGVNSTEKGDLSSESTVSRIRTEHFPLTLESARPSHTSQYLCASSPRDIISNQPQHFGDGTRLSIL.

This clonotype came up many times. CDR3 bases: TGTGCCAGCAGCTTACAGTGGCGGGAAGAGACCCAGTACTTC. Translating it yields CASSLQWREETQYF. The chain joins TRBV7-2 to TRBJ2-5, with D tentatively TRBD2 (5 bases). The CDR3 extends over 14 amino acids. V was shortened by 2 bases and J by 3 bases, with 10 bases between the two germline ends. The V gene's germline CDR1 is SGHTA and CDR2 FQGNSA.

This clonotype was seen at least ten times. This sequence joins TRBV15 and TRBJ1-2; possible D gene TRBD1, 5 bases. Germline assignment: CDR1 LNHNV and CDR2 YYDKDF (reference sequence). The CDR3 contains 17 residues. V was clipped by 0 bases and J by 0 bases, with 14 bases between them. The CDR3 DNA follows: TGTGCCACCAGCAGAGATCCCCGGGACCGAACTAACTATGGCTACACCTTC. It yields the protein CATSRDPRDRTNYGYTF.

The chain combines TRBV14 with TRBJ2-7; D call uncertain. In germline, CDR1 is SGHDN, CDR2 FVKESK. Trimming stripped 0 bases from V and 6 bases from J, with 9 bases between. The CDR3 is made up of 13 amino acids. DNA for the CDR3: TGTGCCAGCAGCCAAGAGAGGCTTGCCGAGCAGTACTTC. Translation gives CASSQERLAEQYF.

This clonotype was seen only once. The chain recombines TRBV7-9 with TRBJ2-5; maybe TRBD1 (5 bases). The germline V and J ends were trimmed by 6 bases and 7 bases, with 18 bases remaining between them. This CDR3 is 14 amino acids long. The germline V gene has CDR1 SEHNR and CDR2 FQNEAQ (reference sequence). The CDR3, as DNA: TGTGCCAGCAGTCCAGGGTATTCGGAAGGGACCCAGTACTTC. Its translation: CASSPGYSEGTQYF.

The CDR3 DNA reads as TGTGCCAGTAGTATCGAAGGTTCGACTGAAGCTTTCTTT. Translation gives CASSIEGSTEAFF. The J gene is TRBJ1-1, the V gene TRBV19; D is unclear. Looked up from germline, CDR1 is LNHDA and CDR2 is SQIVND (reference sequence). V lost 3 bases to trimming and J lost 5 bases, with 10 bases between them. This CDR3 contains 13 residues.

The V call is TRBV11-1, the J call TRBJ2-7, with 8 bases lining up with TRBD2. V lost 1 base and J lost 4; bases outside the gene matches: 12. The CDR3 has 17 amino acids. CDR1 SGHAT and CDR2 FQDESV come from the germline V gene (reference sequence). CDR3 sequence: CASSLVSGLGLSYEQYF. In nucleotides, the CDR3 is TGTGCCAGCAGCTTAGTGTCGGGACTAGGGTTATCGTACGAGCAGTACTTC.

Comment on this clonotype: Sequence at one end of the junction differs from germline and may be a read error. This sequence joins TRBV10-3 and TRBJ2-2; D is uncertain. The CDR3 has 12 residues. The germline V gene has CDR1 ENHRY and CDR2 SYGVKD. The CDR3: CASSETNGELFF. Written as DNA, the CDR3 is TGTGCCAGCAGTGAGACCAACGGGGAGCTGTTTTTT.

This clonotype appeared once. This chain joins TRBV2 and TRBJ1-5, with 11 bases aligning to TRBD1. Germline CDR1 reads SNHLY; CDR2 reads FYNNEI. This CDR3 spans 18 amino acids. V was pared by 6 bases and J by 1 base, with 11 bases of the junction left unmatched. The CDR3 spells CASSRERTGGRSNQPQHF. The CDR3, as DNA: TGTGCCAGCAGCAGAGAGAGGACAGGGGGCCGGAGCAATCAGCCCCAGCATTTT.

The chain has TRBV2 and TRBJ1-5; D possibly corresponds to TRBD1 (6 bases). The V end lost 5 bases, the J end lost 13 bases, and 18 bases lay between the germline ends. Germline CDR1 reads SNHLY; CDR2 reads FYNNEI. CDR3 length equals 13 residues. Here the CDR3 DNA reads TGTGCCAGCAGTACACAGGGCTTTAGCAATCAGCATTTT. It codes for CASSTQGFSNQHF.

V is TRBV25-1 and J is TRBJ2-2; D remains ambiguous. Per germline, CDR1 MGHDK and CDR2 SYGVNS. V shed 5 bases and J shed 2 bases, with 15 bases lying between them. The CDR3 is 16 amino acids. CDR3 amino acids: CASSSAYGRNTGELFF. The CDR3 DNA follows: TGTGCCAGCAGTTCCGCATACGGCCGCAACACCGGGGAGCTGTTTTTT.

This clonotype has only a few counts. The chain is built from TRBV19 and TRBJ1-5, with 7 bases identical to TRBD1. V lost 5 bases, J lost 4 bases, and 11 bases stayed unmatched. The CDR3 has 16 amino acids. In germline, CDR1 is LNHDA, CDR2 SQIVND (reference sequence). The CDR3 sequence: CASSYRHKDRNQPQHF. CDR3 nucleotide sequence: TGTGCCAGTAGTTATCGCCACAAGGACAGGAATCAGCCCCAGCATTTT.

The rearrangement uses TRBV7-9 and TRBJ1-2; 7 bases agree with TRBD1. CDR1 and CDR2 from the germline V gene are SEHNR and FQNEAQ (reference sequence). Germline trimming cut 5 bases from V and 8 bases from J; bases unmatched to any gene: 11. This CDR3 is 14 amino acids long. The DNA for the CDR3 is TGTGCCAGCAGCCAAGGGGGCGGTACCCTGGGCTACACCTTC. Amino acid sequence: CASSQGGGTLGYTF.

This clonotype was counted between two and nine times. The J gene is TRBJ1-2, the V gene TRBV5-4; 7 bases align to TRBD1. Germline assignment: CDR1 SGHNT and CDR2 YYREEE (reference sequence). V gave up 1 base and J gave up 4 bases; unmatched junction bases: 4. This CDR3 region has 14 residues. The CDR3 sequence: CASSLIGGAYGYTF. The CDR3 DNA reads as TGTGCCAGCAGCTTGATAGGGGGCGCCTATGGCTACACCTTC.